This entry features one T cell receptor (beta chain) sequence. The clone's antigen remains unknown. These data belong to a study of CXCR3-negative and CXCR3-positive naive CD8 T cells (dated by TCRdb to between 2018 and 2020). Regarding the complete study: In total, around 140 million TRB reads were obtained, or roughly 1.5 +/- 0.3 million reads per library. Diversity and physicochemical repertoire analyses covered some eleven donors pooled from two independent experiments. For the TRBV-TRBJ cluster analysis, the naive subsets came from 5 donors, while the memory cells came from 3 donors.

According to the germline V gene, CDR1 reads SGHTA and CDR2 reads FQGTGA. Counted from cysteine to phenylalanine, this CDR3 has 17 amino acids. The entry carries no DNA sequence. TCRdb shows the sequencer as NextSeq 550. The Human TCR Profiling Kit (MiLaboratory) was used to prepare UMI-labeled 5' RACE TRB cDNA libraries. The full amount of extracted RNA was used for cDNA synthesis, and the full amount of resulting cDNA was used for PCR amplification. Libraries were prepared in parallel with an identical number of PCR cycles. Concerning the study's data processing: About 52,000 +/- 9,100 unique UMI-labeled TRB cDNA molecules per library were extracted with MIGEC and MiXCR, with at least two reads per UMI required. On average, 40,000 +/- 10,000 functional in-frame TRB CDR3 nucleotide clonotypes lacking stop codons were found per library. After downsampling to 5000 UMI-labeled TRB molecules per sample, diversity metrics, including normalized Shannon-Wiener and Chao1, were computed in VDJtools. For the central five CDR3 residues, VDJtools calculated physicochemical properties weighted by clonotype size, namely interaction energy, strength, volume and Kidera factor 4. TCRdb reanalyzed the reads, keeping one entry per CDR3 protein sequence and omitting DNA. The V and J calls follow TCRdb's processing rather than the paper's. The sample's table covers roughly 56,000 distinct CDR3 sequences. Around 0.4% of the sample is in the top ten clones.

Results and caveats for the whole study, not just this receptor: Comparably high repertoire diversity was found in both naive subsets, whereas much lower repertoire diversity was found in memory CD8+ T cells. Because surface CD5, which has been linked to self-reactivity in mice, was comparable between naive subsets, TCR interaction strength was also inferred from TRB CDR3 physicochemical properties. TRBV-TRBJ usage was similar between naive CXCR3-negative and CXCR3-positive cells from the same donor, while memory cells showed distinct patterns. Freshly isolated PBMCs were used for most assays because CXCR3 expression partially decreased after cryopreservation. Compared with CXCR3-negative naive cells, CXCR3-positive naive cells had TRB CDR3s with higher hydrophobicity (lower Kidera factor 4), lower energy, and higher strength and volume indices.

For every CD8+ T cell subset, approximately 300,000 cells were flow-sorted straight into RLT lysis buffer, and each subset was sorted in triplicate. To keep memory contaminants out, a stringent definition of naive CD8+ T cells was applied: CD45RO-CCR7+CD27+CD95-. Using standard density gradient centrifugation, peripheral blood mononuclear cells were isolated from buffy coats. A FACSAria III was used to flow-sort naive CXCR3-negative and CXCR3-positive CD8+ T cells. Total RNA was extracted from sorted cells using an RNeasy Mini Kit. Rearrangement joined TRBV7-3 to TRBJ1-2. The TCR sequence derives from a human donor in good health. Some clones in this sample may be carry-over from other donors' samples. The sequencing input was naive CXCR3- CD8+ T cells from blood. What the cell subset or site label conveys for this sample: CD45RO-CCR7+CD27+CD95- naive CD8+ T cells lacking CXCR3 (TNR3-). The CDR3 protein is CASSLNHGGRDQYGYTF.